Described below is a single TCR beta chain sequence and its context. This clonotype has a count of ten or more. Which antigen it targets is not known. Base quality data are lacking; no much larger clone is found one base away. The TCR beta CDR3 regions were amplified from RNA transcripts. The TCR CDR3 was subjected to a first round of RT-PCR using the HTBI primer set and the Qiagen OneStep RT-PCR kit. A second multiplex PCR round built the libraries, followed by size selection and purification. The libraries were sequenced on an Illumina HiSeq2000 using paired-end 100 bp reads. As for the original processing: SOAPnuke was used to process the raw data, throwing out any read that contained adapters or uncalled bases, had a mean Phred below 15, or lacked an exact constant-primer or identifier match. COPE v1.2.5 was used to merge the high-quality paired reads, and each unique nucleotide sequence was defined as a clonotype. MiTCR v1.1 was used to align the clonotypes against IMGT TRBV, TRBD and TRBJ reference segments. Only V-J combinations with frequency above 0.0001, covering roughly 99% of repertoires, were analysed. A TCS score was defined as the ratio between F50 (clonal expansion) and ExV (chaos), using BLOSUM62-based TCRdist between CDR3 peptides within each V-J. Welch's t-statistics and random forest reduced fewer than 550 V-J features to around 14, which were used in a naive Bayes classifier (R e1071). TCRdb reprocessing: public reads trimmed at Q25 with fastp, clones called with MiXCR, in-frame beta chains kept. Here each entry gathers all rows of one CDR3 protein and keeps the most common genes and DNA. In this record, the V and J calls reflect TCRdb's handling and not the investigators' own analysis. This sample is represented by about 350,000 distinct CDR3 sequences; about 15% of them were singletons. In total, the top ten clones hold approximately 23% of the sample.

The CDR3, cysteine through phenylalanine, is 15 amino acids long. Here the CDR3 DNA is all that survives: 45 bases in frame from base 1. V loses 8 bases of germline sequence and J loses 0 bases, and the interval between the two ends is 16 bases. The germline V gene gives CDR1 as MRHNA and CDR2 as SNTAGT. This record comes from a study of T cells in Graves' hyperthyroidism and ophthalmopathy (dated by TCRdb to between 2019 and 2020). Concerning the study at large: Peripheral blood samples were taken at the time of initial diagnosis, prior to any treatment. An independent validation cohort of some 18 hyperthyroidism patients and 17 patients who later progressed to ophthalmopathy tested prospective prediction of ophthalmopathy. The approximately 90 discovery patients were divided at random into training and test sets in a 7:3 ratio. After blood sampling, hyperthyroidism patients were treated with methimazole at a starting dose of 30 mg daily, and ophthalmopathy patients were treated with high-dose intravenous methylprednisolone. The study also compared thyroid tissue and blood T-cell repertoires from more than 5 Graves' hyperthyroidism patients. To identify distinguishing TCR V-J signatures, a discovery cohort of 90 to 100 patients was used, comprising 43 with Graves' ophthalmopathy and approximately 57 with stable Graves' hyperthyroidism. TCR Vbeta CDR3 sequencing of 135 peripheral blood samples (over 40 ophthalmopathy, around 80 hyperthyroidism and roughly 17 progressor patients) is reported in the paper.

Stable Graves' hyperthyroidism was defined as no progression to ophthalmopathy during 18 months of follow-up. Hyperthyroidism patients were newly diagnosed, with disease duration under 2 months, and aged 18 to 65 years. Patients with uncontrolled infections, other autoimmune diseases, pregnancy or lactation were excluded. Diagnoses were established on the basis of clinical symptoms, serum thyroxine and TRAb, thyroid ultrasound, and orbital computed tomography. PBMCs were separated from approximately 10 ml of fresh peripheral blood using Ficoll-Paque density gradient centrifugation. Trizol reagent was used to extract total RNA, and RNA quality was then checked on an Agilent 2100 Bioanalyzer. Overall study results and their limits: In validation, the model predicted progression to ophthalmopathy a median of roughly 6.5 months before onset, with approximately 71% sensitivity and 72.22% specificity. Blood samples also contained most of the expanded thyroid clonotypes (frequency above 0.001), which suggests that blood repertoires may reflect thyroid immune responses. Ophthalmopathy was separated from stable hyperthyroidism by a 13 V-J signature model, with 85% to 90% sensitivity and 81% to 82% specificity obtained in cross-validation and 80%/75% obtained in testing. Sample size was not statistically predetermined, and investigators were not blinded to group allocation.

This sequence was found in a woman under 40 with Graves' hyperthyroidism. In this chain, TRBV6-4 is recombined with TRBJ1-2; the D segment cannot be called with confidence. Sequenced material: blood. The DNA reads as follows: TGTGCCAGCTATGCTAACTTGGGGTCTAACTATGGCTACACCTTC. Translation gives CASYANLGSNYGYTF.